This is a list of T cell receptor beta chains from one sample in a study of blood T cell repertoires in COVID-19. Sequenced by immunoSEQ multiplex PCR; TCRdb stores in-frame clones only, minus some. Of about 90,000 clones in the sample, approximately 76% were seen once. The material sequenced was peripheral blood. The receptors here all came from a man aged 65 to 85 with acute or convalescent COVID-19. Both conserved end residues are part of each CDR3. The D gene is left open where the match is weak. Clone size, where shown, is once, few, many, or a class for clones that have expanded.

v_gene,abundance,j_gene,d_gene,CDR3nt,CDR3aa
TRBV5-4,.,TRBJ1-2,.,TGTGCCAGCAGCTCGAAAAGGGGGGGCTATGGCTACACCTTC,CASSSKRGGYGYTF
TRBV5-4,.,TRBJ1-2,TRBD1,TGTGCCAGCAGCTCGGGGACAGGGGGCGCCTCTGGCTACACCTTC,CASSSGTGGASGYTF
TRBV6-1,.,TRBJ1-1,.,TGTGCCAGCAGTGAAACGGACAGGAACACTGAAGCTTTCTTT,CASSETDRNTEAFF
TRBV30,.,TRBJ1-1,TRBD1,TGTGCCTGGGAGACCCAGGGGGTAGGACAAGCTTTCTTT,CAWETQGVGQAFF
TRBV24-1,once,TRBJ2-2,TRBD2,TGTGCCACCAGTGATCATCCTAGCGGGAGGTCCGTCGGGGAGCTGTTTTTT,CATSDHPSGRSVGELFF
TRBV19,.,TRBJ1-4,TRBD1,TGTGCCAGTAGCGACAGGGGAACGGGCAATGAAAAACTGTTTTTT,CASSDRGTGNEKLFF
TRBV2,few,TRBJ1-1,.,TGTGCCAGCAGTAAACAGGGCGGGACTGAAGCTTTCTTT,CASSKQGGTEAFF
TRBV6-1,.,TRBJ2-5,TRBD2,TGTGCCAGCAGTGAAATGTCCGGCGGGAGGGCCGGTGGAGAGACCCAGTACTTC,CASSEMSGGRAGGETQYF
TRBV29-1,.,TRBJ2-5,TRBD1,TGCAGCGTTGAAAGGACAGGGGGCGCAGAGACCCAGTACTTC,CSVERTGGAETQYF
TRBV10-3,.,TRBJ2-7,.,TGTGCCATCAGTGTGTTTAGCGGACCTACCTACGAGCAGTACTTC,CAISVFSGPTYEQYF
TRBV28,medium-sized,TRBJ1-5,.,TGTGCCAGCAATGGACAGTTCAATCAGCCCCAGCATTTT,CASNGQFNQPQHF
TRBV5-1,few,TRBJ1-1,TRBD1,TGCGCCAGCAGCTTGTCAGGGGGCGTCGCTGAAGCTTTCTTT,CASSLSGGVAEAFF
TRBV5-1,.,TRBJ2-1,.,TGCGCCAGCAGCTTGGGGGCAGCTAACAATGAGCAGTTCTTC,CASSLGAANNEQFF